This entry lists 25 T cell receptor beta chains sequenced from one sample in a study of T cells in women clearing cervical HPV infection. Produced via immunoSEQ multiplex PCR; TCRdb's table is partial and in-frame only. The listing records about 40,000 clones. Sequencing input: blood buffy coat. The receptors shown here come from a woman aged 18 to 69 with a cervical HPV16 infection that either progressed to CIN3+ or cleared (not recorded which).

Turning to this clone: The CDR3 extends 3 residues past the end of the read, so its final part is completed from the germline J gene. The chain combines TRBV4-1 with TRBJ1-2, with D unresolved. Germline CDR1 MGHRA, CDR2 YSYEKL. There are 14 residues in the CDR3. The CDR3 spells CASSQGARVGDYTF. The covered CDR3 bases are TGCGCCAGCAGCCAAGGAGCGCGGGTGGGAGAC.

To note about this clone: Coverage ceases 3 residues before the CDR3 finishes, and the germline J gene fills in the end. This sequence joins TRBV6-2 or TRBV6-3 and TRBJ2-3; 8 bases match TRBD2. Germline CDR1 is MNHEY and CDR2 is SVGEGT. CDR3 length: 16 amino acids. Partial CDR3 DNA: TGTGCCAGCACGGGAGGGGACAAAAATAGCAATCAGCCG. It translates to CASTGGDKNSNQP. The CDR3 reads in full as CASTGGDKNSNQPQYF.

The part of the CDR3 DNA that was read is TGTGCCAGCTCACCAGGGACTAGCGGAATCAATGAC. Encoded protein: CASSPGTSGIND. The entire CDR3 sequence reads CASSPGTSGINDYTF. This sequence joins TRBV18 and TRBJ1-2, with a weak D call TRBD1 (5 bases). The read comes to an end 3 residues before the CDR3 does, leaving the germline J gene to fill in the end. Germline loops: CDR1 KGHSH, CDR2 LQKENI. This CDR3 is 15 amino acids long.

The chain's CDR3 is CASSLRASETQYF. The DNA read from the CDR3 is TGTGCCAGCAGCTTAAGAGCGTCAGAGACC. This sequence joins TRBV11-2 and TRBJ2-5, with D unresolved. The CDR3 end is not reached by the read, which stops 3 residues before it; the germline J gene fills it in. Germline CDR1 reads SGHAT; CDR2 reads FQNNGV. Trimming removed 2 bases at V and 4 bases at J, with 8 bases between. This CDR3 has 13 amino acids. The full variable domain, its missing parts supplied by reference TRBV11-2 and TRBJ2-5, is EAGVAQSPRYKIIEKRQSVAFWCNPISGHATLYWYQQILGQGPKLLIQFQNNGVVDDSQLPKDRFSAERLKGVDSTLKIQPAKLEDSAVYLCASSLRASETQYFGPGTRLLVL.

A word on this clone: The read comes to an end 3 residues before the CDR3 does, leaving the germline J gene to fill in the end. This sequence joins TRBV19 and TRBJ2-3; maybe TRBD2 (5 bases). CDR1 is LNHDA, CDR2 SQIVND, per germline (reference sequence). This CDR3 spans 13 amino acids. Trimming removed 7 bases from V and 4 bases from J, with 12 bases in between. CDR3 sequence: CASTPGLADTQYF. The covered CDR3 bases are TGTGCCAGTACCCCGGGGTTGGCAGATACG.

Regarding this clone: The read stops 3 residues short of the end of the CDR3; the missing end is completed from the germline J gene. The chain is built from TRBV19 and TRBJ1-1; D perhaps matches TRBD1 (6 bases). CDR3 size: 16 residues. Germline lookup yields CDR1 LNHDA and CDR2 SQIVND (reference sequence). The V end lost 5 bases, the J end lost 7 bases, and 23 bases lay between the germline ends. The part of the CDR3 DNA that was read is TGTGCCAGTAGTCCCAGGGGCTCTAACCCCCCCGATGAA. It codes for CASSPRGSNPPDE. The complete CDR3 sequence is CASSPRGSNPPDEAFF.

About this clone itself: The sequenced fragment ends 3 residues before the CDR3 boundary, so the rest is inferred from the germline J gene. The V gene is TRBV5-1, the J gene TRBJ1-1; 7 nucleotides match TRBD1. Trimming at V came to 4 bases and at J to 3 bases, leaving 9 bases not matched to a gene. Germline loops: CDR1 SGHRS, CDR2 YFSETQ. This CDR3 is 15 amino acids long. This chain's CDR3 is CASSPRQGSDTEAFF. CDR3 DNA (partial): TGCGCCAGCAGCCCTAGACAGGGAAGCGACACTGAA.

Notes on this clone: The read finishes 3 residues shy of the CDR3 end, and the germline J gene is used to complete it. The chain combines TRBV18 with TRBJ2-2, with D maybe TRBD1 (5 bases). The CDR3 runs to 13 residues. Germline assignment: CDR1 KGHSH and CDR2 LQKENI. CDR3 loop: CASSPPGANVLFF. Partial CDR3 DNA: TGTGCCAGCTCACCACCTGGGGCCAACGTG.

The CDR3 is CASSLVLAGDGEQYF. The sequenced CDR3 bases are TGCGCCAGCAGCTTGGTCCTAGCGGGAGACGGCGAG. The chain links TRBV5-1 to TRBJ2-7, with 10 bases aligning to TRBD2. The CDR3 goes on 3 residues after the read ends, and that part is filled in from the germline J gene. V was clipped by 0 bases and J by 6 bases; unmatched bases: 6. The germline gives CDR1 SGHRS, CDR2 YFSETQ. This CDR3 region has 15 residues.

Comments on this clone: Read coverage stops 3 residues before the CDR3 terminus; the germline J gene supplies the remainder. The J gene is TRBJ2-4, the V gene TRBV18; 7 bases agree with TRBD1. The CDR3 contains 17 residues. Per germline, CDR1 KGHSH and CDR2 LQKENI. The CDR3 region is CASSPRDRATIPPGQYF. The sequenced part of the CDR3 DNA is TGTGCCAGCTCACCACGGGACAGAGCTACTATCCCCCCTGGT.

Note on this clone: The read halts 3 residues ahead of the CDR3 end, with the missing end drawn from the germline J gene. The V and J genes are TRBV7-9 and TRBJ2-5, with 10 bases aligning to TRBD1. After removal of 4 bases from V and 3 bases from J, the junction contained 5 bases not matched to a gene. Germline CDR1 reads SEHNR; CDR2 reads FQNEAQ (reference sequence). This CDR3 spans 15 amino acids. The CDR3 bases that were read are TGTGCCAGCAGCTGGGACAGGGGAATCGAAGAGACC. It is translated as CASSWDRGIEET. The complete CDR3 protein is CASSWDRGIEETQYF. The full variable domain, its missing parts supplied by reference TRBV7-9 and TRBJ2-5, is DTGVSQNPRHKITKRGQNVTFRCDPISEHNRLYWYRQTLGQGPEFLTYFQNEAQLEKSRLLSDRFSAERPKGSFSTLEIQRTEQGDSAMYLCASSWDRGIEETQYFGPGTRLLVL.

The sequenced CDR3 bases are TGTGCCAGCAGCTTAGGAGGTTCCGCCGAC. Translated, it gives CASSLGGSAD. Given in full, the CDR3 is CASSLGGSADYTF. The gene calls are TRBV7-9 and TRBJ1-2; D gene uncertain. From the germline J gene comes the end of the CDR3, since the read stops 3 residues before it. CDR3 size: 13 residues. Germline loops: CDR1 SEHNR, CDR2 FQNEAQ (reference sequence).

On this clone: Sequencing ends 3 residues short of the CDR3 end; the germline J gene provides the rest. The V and J genes are TRBV6-9 and TRBJ2-3, with D perhaps TRBD1 (5 bases). The CDR3 is made up of 22 amino acids. CDR1 and CDR2 from the germline V gene are MNHGY and SVAAGI. The CDR3 spells CASSYSSSLSQGLDPRVETQYF. The DNA read from the CDR3 is TGTGCCAGCAGTTATTCCTCTTCCCTCTCGCAGGGCTTGGATCCCCGGGTAGAGACG.

A remark on this clone: Coverage ceases 3 residues before the CDR3 finishes, and the germline J gene fills in the end. V usage is TRBV5-6 and J usage is TRBJ1-1; D is uncertain. V dropped 2 bases and J dropped 0 bases, with 11 bases sitting between them. CDR1 is SGHDT, CDR2 YYEEEE, per germline. This CDR3 spans 15 amino acids. The sequenced part of the CDR3 DNA is TGTGCCAGCAGCTTTTACAGCCACATGAACACTGAA. It encodes CASSFYSHMNTE. The entire CDR3 is CASSFYSHMNTEAFF. Drawing the rest from reference TRBV5-6 and TRBJ1-1, the complete variable domain is DAGVTQSPTHLIKTRGQQVTLRCSPKSGHDTVSWYQQALGQGPQFIFQYYEEEERQRGNFPDRFSGHQFPNYSSELNVNALLLGDSALYLCASSFYSHMNTEAFFGQGTRLTVV.

As to this clone: The sequence runs out 3 residues before the end of the CDR3; the remainder is reconstructed from the germline J gene. The V and J genes are TRBV20-1 and TRBJ2-1, with 10 bases identical to TRBD1. Losses at the gene ends were 6 bases for V and 5 bases for J; bases not matched to a gene: 4. From germline, CDR1 is DFQATT and CDR2 SNEGSKA (reference sequence). There are 13 residues in the CDR3. The CDR3: CSAPGTGDNEQFF. CDR3 DNA (partial): TGCAGTGCACCCGGGACAGGGGACAATGAG.

About this clone: The read ends 3 residues early relative to the CDR3; the germline J gene fills the gap. The chain is built from TRBV25-1 and TRBJ1-2; 7 bases fit TRBD1. The junction had 4 bases not matched to a gene; V was cut back by 6 bases and J by 3 bases. The CDR3 is 13 residues long. The germline V gene encodes CDR1 MGHDK and CDR2 SYGVNS. The CDR3 DNA, read in part, is TGTGCCAGCAGCAGACAGGGTTACTATGGC. This gives the protein CASSRQGYYG. The entire CDR3 protein is CASSRQGYYGYTF.

The sequenced CDR3 bases are TGTGCCAGTAGTACCGCGGGGGCAGGCGCCTACGAC. Translated, it gives CASSTAGAGAYD. The complete CDR3 reads CASSTAGAGAYDYTF. This chain uses TRBV19 with TRBJ1-2; D possibly corresponds to TRBD1 (6 bases). The read ends 3 residues shy of where the CDR3 ends; the end is completed using the germline J gene. Germline-derived CDR1 and CDR2 are LNHDA and SQIVND (reference sequence). CDR3 size: 15 residues. Looking up the rest from reference TRBV19 and TRBJ1-2 gives the full variable domain: DGGITQSPKYLFRKEGQNVTLSCEQNLNHDAMYWYRQDPGQGLRLIYYSQIVNDFQKGDIAEGYSVSREKKESFPLTVTSAQKNPTAFYLCASSTAGAGAYDYTFGSGTRLTVV.

As for this clone: Read data end 3 residues before the CDR3 end; the end is taken from the germline J gene. This chain uses TRBV20-1 with TRBJ1-2, with D maybe TRBD1 (6 bases). The CDR3 sequence is 14 residues long. The germline CDR1 and CDR2 sequences are DFQATT and SNEGSKA (reference sequence). V lost 0 bases to trimming and J lost 2 bases, with 10 bases between them. CDR3 sequence reads: CSARDLTGNYGYTF. The covered CDR3 bases are TGCAGTGCTAGAGACCTTACAGGGAACTATGGC.

CDR3 bases read: TGCAGTGCTAGAGATCCCCCTAGCGCGTCCTACAATGAG. Translation gives CSARDPPSASYNE. The whole CDR3 protein reads CSARDPPSASYNEQFF. The chain links TRBV20-1 to TRBJ2-1; weak D call: TRBD2 (6 bases). The read ends 3 residues early relative to the CDR3; the germline J gene fills the gap. V lost 0 bases and J lost 1, with 13 bases in between. CDR1 and CDR2 from the germline V gene are DFQATT and SNEGSKA (reference sequence). This CDR3 has 16 residues.

Concerning this clone itself: The CDR3 end is not reached by the read, which stops 3 residues before it; the germline J gene fills it in. The chain combines TRBV19 with TRBJ2-1; 7 bases agree with TRBD2. This CDR3 has 13 residues. Unmatched junction bases numbered 7, after V lost 5 bases and J lost 9 bases. Germline values: CDR1 LNHDA, CDR2 SQIVND (reference sequence). CDR3 sequence: CASSWAGAGEQFF. The DNA read from the CDR3 is TGTGCCAGTAGTTGGGCGGGAGCGGGTGAG.

On this clone itself: Compared with germline, one end of the junction differs, possibly owing to a read error. The CDR3 here is CASSSNGADAQYF. The sequenced CDR3 bases are TGTGCCAGCAGTTCGAATGGGGCAGATGCG. V is TRBV7-9 and J is TRBJ2-3; TRBD1 might be the D (5 bases). The read is 3 residues too short to cover the CDR3 end, so that end is filled in from the germline J gene. This CDR3 contains 13 residues. Germline V gives CDR1 SEHNR, CDR2 FQNEAQ (reference sequence).

With respect to this clone: With the read ending 3 residues before the CDR3 end, the germline J gene is used to fill in that end. The chain is built from TRBV7-9 and TRBJ2-4, with 9 bases aligning to TRBD1. The CDR3 extends over 15 amino acids. Germline CDR1 reads SEHNR; CDR2 reads FQNEAQ (reference sequence). The CDR3 DNA, read in part, is TGTGCCAGCAGCTCGGGACAGGGAAAGTACTATGGT. It codes for CASSSGQGKYYG. The whole CDR3 reads CASSSGQGKYYGQYF. The variable domain in full, completed from reference TRBV7-9 and TRBJ2-4, reads DTGVSQNPRHKITKRGQNVTFRCDPISEHNRLYWYRQTLGQGPEFLTYFQNEAQLEKSRLLSDRFSAERPKGSFSTLEIQRTEQGDSAMYLCASSSGQGKYYGQYFGAGTRLSVL.

On this clone: The sequenced fragment ends 3 residues before the CDR3 boundary, so the rest is inferred from the germline J gene. The J gene is TRBJ2-2, the V gene TRBV19; 9 bases match TRBD2. The ends lost 3 bases at V and 5 bases at J; junction bases unmatched: 4. The germline V gene encodes CDR1 LNHDA and CDR2 SQIVND (reference sequence). The CDR3 is made up of 15 amino acids. The CDR3 bases that were read are TGTGCCAGTAGTATTTTCACTAGCGGGACCGGGGAG. This codes for CASSIFTSGTGE. The CDR3 reads in full as CASSIFTSGTGELFF.

Remarks on this clone: The sequenced fragment ends 3 residues before the CDR3 boundary, so the rest is inferred from the germline J gene. The genes are TRBV6-1 and TRBJ2-2, with D possibly being TRBD2 (6 bases). Trimming pared 4 bases from V and 7 bases from J, leaving 19 bases between. Germline V gene sequence: CDR1 MNHNS, CDR2 SASEGT. This CDR3 comprises 16 residues. The sequenced part of the CDR3 DNA is TGTGCCAGCAGTGGCGCCGGGACTTTATTCGTCGGGGAG. This translates into CASSGAGTLFVGE. The complete CDR3 protein is CASSGAGTLFVGELFF.

The CDR3 region is CASSLYAERTDTYTF. Incomplete CDR3 DNA: TGTGCCAGCAGCTTATATGCAGAACGCACAGATACC. The chain links TRBV7-2 to TRBJ1-2; D unclear. The CDR3 is cut off 3 residues early in the read; its end comes from the germline J gene. Per germline, CDR1 SGHTA and CDR2 FQGNSA. The CDR3 extends over 15 amino acids.